Presented here are 24 T cell receptor beta chains from one specimen sequenced in a study of OX40 agonist ivuxolimab in advanced cancers. Clones were sequenced by immunoSEQ multiplex PCR, and TCRdb holds only the in-frame ones, with some missing. The data hold 50,000 or so clones, with 70% to 90% observed a single time. The sequencing used CD4+ or CD8+ T cells sorted from blood, collected in a trial of the OX40 agonist ivuxolimab. The receptors shown here come from an adult with an advanced solid tumor such as melanoma, head and neck, liver or kidney cancer.

The V gene is TRBV19, the J gene TRBJ2-2; D unclear. V gave up 6 bases and J gave up 6 bases, with 11 bases separating them. CDR1 is LNHDA, CDR2 SQIVND, per germline (reference sequence). This CDR3 spans 13 amino acids. The DNA of the CDR3 is TGTGCCAGTAGCCCCTTGGCGCCCGGGGAGCTGTTTTTT. Encoded protein: CASSPLAPGELFF.

For this clone: Given the absence of the conserved phenylalanine or tryptophan at the CDR3 end, a read error is likely. The chain joins TRBV6-1 to TRBJ1-6; the match to TRBD1 covers 7 bases. In germline, CDR1 is MNHNS, CDR2 SASEGT. Unmatched junction bases numbered 6, after V lost 11 bases and J lost 5 bases. This CDR3 is built from 13 residues. CDR3 region: CAAGTVNNSPLHL. The CDR3 DNA reads TGTGCCGCGGGGACAGTAAATAATTCACCCCTCCACCTT.

The chain uses TRBV5-6 and TRBJ1-2; D perhaps matches TRBD1 (6 bases). Germline loops: CDR1 SGHDT, CDR2 YYEEEE. The CDR3 is 16 residues long. V was cut by 1 base and J by 3 bases, with 16 bases left in between. CDR3 nucleotides: TGTGCCAGCAGCTTGCCCAGTTCGGACAGCTACTATGGCTACACCTTC. As protein: CASSLPSSDSYYGYTF.

The CDR3 nucleotides are TGTGCCAGCAGCGTAAGATGGCGGGGTGGGGGGAAACAAAATGCCTACCAAGAGACCCAGTACTTC. The encoded protein is CASSVRWRGGGKQNAYQETQYF. The chain links TRBV9 to TRBJ2-5, with D possibly matching TRBD2 (6 bases). The V end was cut by 1 base, the J end by 0 bases, with 31 bases between. This CDR3 comprises 22 residues. CDR1 SGDLS and CDR2 YYNGEE come from the germline V gene.

The genes are TRBV2 and TRBJ1-5; TRBD1 matches at 7 bases. This CDR3 is 14 amino acids long. V gave up 3 bases and J gave up 5 bases; unmatched junction bases: 4. Germline V lookup: CDR1 SNHLY, CDR2 FYNNEI. Here the CDR3 reads CASSEGQGDQPQHF. In DNA form, the CDR3 reads TGTGCCAGCAGTGAGGGGCAGGGGGATCAGCCCCAGCATTTT.

This clone was recorded only once. The chain joins TRBV7-7 to TRBJ2-2; 9 nucleotides align to TRBD1. V shed 3 bases and J 4 bases; nucleotides not matched to a gene: 9. The CDR3 length is 17 residues. Germline V gene data show CDR1 as SSHAT and CDR2 as FNYEAQ (reference sequence). CDR3 loop: CASSFSKGQGVTGELFF. In nucleotides, the CDR3 is TGTGCCAGCAGCTTTTCGAAGGGACAGGGAGTCACCGGGGAGCTGTTTTTT.

This sequence joins TRBV27 and TRBJ1-2; unclear D gene. This CDR3 contains 16 residues. V lost 5 bases and J 5 bases, leaving 21 bases between the germline ends. The germline gives CDR1 MNHEY, CDR2 SMNVEV (reference sequence). DNA for the CDR3: TGTGCCAGCAGTCCCTCCGAAACAAGGCGTTCATATGGCTACACCTTC. Translation gives CASSPSETRRSYGYTF.

This clone appeared once. The chain combines TRBV6-5 with TRBJ2-1; D uncertain. V shed 4 bases and J shed 6 bases, with 16 bases lying between them. CDR1 and CDR2 from the germline V gene are MNHEY and SVGAGI. CDR3 size: 15 residues. In nucleotides, the CDR3 is TGTGCCAGCAGTTTCGATCCAACAGCGTCCAATGAGCAGTTCTTC. Translated, it gives CASSFDPTASNEQFF.

V gene TRBV11-2 combines with J gene TRBJ1-4; 8 bases are shared with TRBD1. Looked up from germline, CDR1 is SGHAT and CDR2 is FQNNGV. The junction had 7 bases not matched to a gene; V was cut back by 5 bases and J by 8 bases. The CDR3 consists of 14 residues. CDR3 DNA sequence: TGTGCCAGCAGCCCGACAGGGGCTTGGGAAAAACTGTTTTTT. As protein: CASSPTGAWEKLFF.

The rearrangement links TRBV13 to TRBJ1-2, with 8 nucleotides matching TRBD1. V lost 4 bases, J lost 0 bases, and 1 base stayed unmatched. Germline-derived CDR1 and CDR2 are PRHDT and FYEKMQ (reference sequence). The CDR3 contains 14 residues. Here the CDR3 reads CASSWTGSNYGYTF. DNA for the CDR3: TGTGCCAGCAGCTGGACAGGGTCTAACTATGGCTACACCTTC.

The chain has TRBV7-8 and TRBJ1-1, with D tentatively TRBD1 (5 bases). The germline V gene encodes CDR1 SGHVS and CDR2 FQNEAQ. The CDR3 consists of 15 residues. V dropped 0 bases and J dropped 1 base, with 9 bases sitting between them. The chain's CDR3 is CASSLAGRGNTEAFF. DNA for the CDR3: TGTGCCAGCAGCTTAGCGGGGCGAGGGAACACTGAAGCTTTCTTT.

This clone occurred once. This rearrangement joins TRBV28 to TRBJ1-2; D remains unclear. Germline CDR1 is MDHEN and CDR2 is SYDVKM. There are 13 residues in the CDR3. V was pared by 5 bases and J by 5 bases, with 12 bases between. CDR3 residues: CASSPRSFYGYTF. CDR3 coding DNA: TGTGCCAGCAGTCCTCGGTCCTTTTATGGCTACACCTTC.

The gene calls are TRBV28 and TRBJ1-5; 8 positions agree with TRBD1. The V gene end was trimmed by 7 bases and the J gene end by 5 bases; junction bases not matched to a gene: 10. The CDR3 sequence is 15 residues long. Per germline, CDR1 MDHEN and CDR2 SYDVKM. The CDR3 DNA reads TGTGCCAGCACTTTTAGGGACAGGTCCGATCAGCCCCAGCATTTT. Translation: CASTFRDRSDQPQHF. Using reference TRBV28 and TRBJ1-5 for the parts outside the CDR3, the full variable domain is DVKVTQSSRYLVKRTGEKVFLECVQDMDHENMFWYRQDPGLGLRLIYFSYDVKMKEKGDIPEGYSVSREKKERFSLILESASTNQTSMYLCASTFRDRSDQPQHFGDGTRLSIL.

J is TRBJ2-1 and V is TRBV9, with D possibly being TRBD1 or TRBD2 (5 bases each). Germline CDR1 and CDR2: SGDLS and YYNGEE. V was pared by 0 bases and J by 7 bases, with 14 bases between. The CDR3 runs 15 residues. CDR3 coding DNA: TGTGCCAGCAGCGTAGTGGGTCGTTGGGGGAATGAGCAGTTCTTC. It yields the protein CASSVVGRWGNEQFF.

This clone was found once. The chain carries TRBV4-3 and TRBJ2-7; 10 nucleotides align to TRBD1. Per the germline V gene, CDR1 is LGHNA and CDR2 is YSLEER. The CDR3 has 16 amino acids. With 1 base clipped from V and 3 bases from J, the junction kept 6 bases outside the gene matches. For the CDR3, the DNA is TGCGCCAGCAGCCAAGCTTGGACAGGGGGTTTCTACGAGCAGTACTTC. Encoded protein: CASSQAWTGGFYEQYF.

The V call is TRBV5-6, the J call TRBJ2-5; possible D gene TRBD1, 5 bases. V lost 0 bases and J 4 bases, leaving 10 bases between the germline ends. Germline values: CDR1 SGHDT, CDR2 YYEEEE. The CDR3 runs to 14 residues. CDR3 DNA: TGTGCCAGCAGCTTGGATCAGGGCTCAGAGACCCAGTACTTC. This gives the protein CASSLDQGSETQYF.

Of note for this clone: At one of its ends the junction is not consistent with the germline gene, which may arise from a read error. At the DNA level, this CDR3 is encoded by other sequences in the same sample as well. V usage is TRBV9 and J usage is TRBJ2-7; 9 bases are shared with TRBD1. The CDR3 sequence is 15 residues long. Germline V gives CDR1 SGDLS, CDR2 YYNGEE. The CDR3 coding sequence is TGTGCCAGCATCCCACTCCGGGACAGGGCCTACGAGCAGTATTTC. It specifies CASIPLRDRAYEQYF.

In its sample, this clone was seen a few times. This chain uses TRBV7-2 with TRBJ1-1, with D perhaps matching TRBD1 (6 bases). V was pared by 1 base and J by 7 bases, with 13 bases between. Germline lookup yields CDR1 SGHTA and CDR2 FQGNSA. The CDR3 consists of 14 residues. Here the CDR3 DNA reads TGTGCCAGCAGCTTAGACCCTGAACAGGGTGAAGCTTTCTTT. It encodes CASSLDPEQGEAFF. The variable domain in full, completed from reference TRBV7-2 and TRBJ1-1, reads GAGVSQSPSNKVTEKGKDVELRCDPISGHTALYWYRQSLGQGLEFLIYFQGNSAPDKSGLPSDRFSAERTGGSVSTLTIQRTQQEDSAVYLCASSLDPEQGEAFFGQGTRLTVV.

This clone was seen a handful of times. V gene TRBV5-1 combines with J gene TRBJ2-7; a weak D match, TRBD1 (6 bases). CDR3 size: 15 residues. V shed 2 bases and J shed 4 bases, with 16 bases lying between them. Germline V gives CDR1 SGHRS, CDR2 YFSETQ. The CDR3 coding sequence is TGCGCCAGCAGCTTTTATCCCGGACAGATATACGAGCAGTACTTC. Translating it yields CASSFYPGQIYEQYF.

CDR3 region: CASSLGLAREQYF. The CDR3 DNA is TGTGCCAGCAGTTTGGGACTAGCACGCGAGCAGTACTTC. The chain links TRBV27 to TRBJ2-7; 9 bases map to TRBD2. Germline V gene data show CDR1 as MNHEY and CDR2 as SMNVEV (reference sequence). With 3 bases clipped from V and 6 bases from J, the junction kept 3 bases outside the gene matches. The CDR3 length is 13 residues.

The CDR3 sequence: CASSIIGSYGYTF. Here the CDR3 DNA reads TGTGCCAGTAGTATAATCGGGAGCTATGGCTACACCTTC. The chain employs TRBV19 and TRBJ1-2; D remains ambiguous. The germline V gene has CDR1 LNHDA and CDR2 SQIVND (reference sequence). CDR3 length: 13 residues. V was pared by 2 bases and J by 4 bases, with 8 bases between.

The chain combines TRBV7-7 with TRBJ2-7; D remains ambiguous. The CDR3 spans 15 residues. V gave up 1 base and J gave up 4 bases, with 14 bases separating them. Germline lookup yields CDR1 SSHAT and CDR2 FNYEAQ (reference sequence). The CDR3 nucleotides read TGTGCCAGCAGCTTAGGATTCGGACCGAGATACGAGCAGTACTTC. Amino acid sequence: CASSLGFGPRYEQYF.

Regarding this clone: The junction differs from germline at one of its ends, possibly a read error. The chain employs TRBV7-6 and TRBJ2-3, with D unclear. Germline V gene data show CDR1 as SGHVS and CDR2 as FNYEAQ. This CDR3 region has 12 residues. CDR3 sequence: CASSTGEGLPFF. As DNA, the CDR3 is TGTGCCAGCTCCACTGGGGAAGGGCTTCCGTTTTTT.

The genes are TRBV4-3 and TRBJ2-4; 8 bases fit TRBD2. Per germline, CDR1 LGHNA and CDR2 YSLEER. CDR3 length: 15 amino acids. V was clipped by 2 bases and J by 3 bases; unmatched bases: 3. This chain's CDR3 is CASSQTGGLKNIQYF. DNA for the CDR3: TGCGCCAGCAGCCAAACGGGGGGGCTCAAAAACATTCAGTACTTC.